This T cell receptor beta chain was identified in a study of blood T cells in healthy people across ages. The CDR3 consists of 12 residues. Germline loops: CDR1 MNHNY, CDR2 SVGAGI (reference sequence). The V and J ends lost 8 bases and 10 bases respectively, with 15 bases between them. Sample-barcoded 5' priming and a J-beta primer mix drove a second PCR of roughly 6 to 12 cycles. TCRdb passed the 5' RACE reads through MiXCR, listing each CDR3 protein once. The profile shows roughly 1,300,000 distinct CDR3 sequences, roughly 59% of them singletons. The source is a man younger than 35 in good health. The chain has TRBV6-6 and TRBJ2-1, with TRBD2 as a possible D gene (5 bases). Sequencing used blood. For the CDR3, the DNA is TGTGCCAGCCGGGATGTTAGAAACGAGCAGTTCTTC. It codes for CASRDVRNEQFF.